These 5 T cell receptor beta chains were sequenced from one sample in a study of T cells in tumors after PD-1 blockade (dated by TCRdb to between 2018 and 2021). The library came from the immunoSEQ multiplex PCR assay. Drawn from immuneACCESS, this table holds only the in-frame rearrangements with V and J called that TCRdb kept. Clones are partly lost; checked studies trace under half to an unresolved V gene and leave the rest unexplained. The table for this sample lists 9,000 to 15,000 clones; less than 65% of them were counted only once. 15% to 20% of the sample comes from the top ten. What this sample's time point label stands for: before anti-PD-1 therapy. This specimen was tumor tissue, taken before anti-PD-1 treatment. Receptor source: a human donor with basal cell carcinoma.

This clone is medium-sized (0.01 to 0.1%) within its sample. The gene calls are TRBV19 and TRBJ1-1; D gene ambiguous. Between the trimmed V and J ends, which lost 6 bases and 1 base, there was a span of 9 bases. This CDR3 spans 13 amino acids. Germline values: CDR1 LNHDA, CDR2 SQIVND (reference sequence). CDR3 sequence reads: CASSFDKNTEAFF. For the CDR3, the DNA is TGTGCCAGTAGCTTCGACAAGAACACTGAAGCTTTCTTT.

This chain connects TRBV7-8 to TRBJ2-3, with 10 positions matching TRBD2. The CDR3 totals 15 residues. With V trimmed by 4 bases and J by 1 base, 2 bases remained unmatched. Germline V gene sequence: CDR1 SGHVS, CDR2 FQNEAQ. The CDR3 sequence: CASSSGTSGTDTQYF. The CDR3 DNA follows: TGTGCCAGCAGCTCCGGGACTAGCGGCACAGATACGCAGTATTTT.

This clone came up once. The J gene is TRBJ1-5, the V gene TRBV19; the D is unclear. The V end was cut by 5 bases, the J end by 4 bases, with 9 bases between. CDR3 size: 13 residues. The germline CDR1 and CDR2 sequences are LNHDA and SQIVND (reference sequence). CDR3 sequence reads: CASSLAGNQPQHF. CDR3 nucleotides: TGTGCCAGTAGTTTGGCAGGAAATCAGCCCCAGCATTTT.

V gene TRBV5-1 combines with J gene TRBJ2-6; TRBD1 aligns across 7 bases. The ends lost 1 base at V and 0 bases at J; junction bases unmatched: 7. This CDR3 is built from 18 residues. CDR1 is SGHRS and CDR2 is YFSETQ in the germline V gene. The CDR3 loop is CASSLNEQGSSGANVLTF. The CDR3 DNA follows: TGCGCCAGCAGCTTGAATGAACAGGGGAGCTCTGGGGCCAACGTCCTGACTTTC.

The chain couples TRBV7-2 to TRBJ2-5, with TRBD2 matching 13 bases. Unmatched junction bases numbered 9, after V lost 6 bases and J lost 5 bases. The CDR3 is made up of 16 amino acids. Germline assignment: CDR1 SGHTA and CDR2 FQGNSA. CDR3 DNA sequence: TGTGCCAGCAGAGTCGGACTAGCGGGAGATTCTGAGACCCAGTACTTC. It encodes CASRVGLAGDSETQYF.